The 21 T cell receptor beta chains below all came from one sample that was sequenced in a study of blood T cells in healthy people across ages. Primed by a sample-barcoded 5' primer and a J-beta primer mix, a second PCR proceeded for 7 to 11 cycles. TCRdb re-derived calls from the 5' RACE reads in MiXCR, one entry per CDR3 protein. The sample consists of 850,000 or so distinct CDR3 sequences, about 30% of them appearing once. Specimen: blood. All receptors come from a woman older than 75 in good health.

The rearrangement joins TRBV20-1 to TRBJ1-5; 8 nucleotides agree with TRBD1. The ends lost 2 bases at V and 7 bases at J; junction bases unmatched: 22. The CDR3 totals 19 residues. Looked up from germline, CDR1 is DFQATT and CDR2 is SNEGSKA (reference sequence). The CDR3 bases are TGCAGTGCTAGATTAACCTGGGGACAGGATTCTTTTGAGGTGCAGCCCCAGCATTTT. It codes for CSARLTWGQDSFEVQPQHF.

This clonotype was detected many times. The chain carries TRBV28 and TRBJ2-7; 10 bases are shared with TRBD2. Germline loops: CDR1 MDHEN, CDR2 SYDVKM. The CDR3 consists of 15 residues. Losses at the gene ends were 8 bases for V and 3 bases for J; bases not matched to a gene: 10. CDR3 region: CASCSPSGGGYEQYF. In DNA form, the CDR3 reads TGTGCCAGCTGTTCCCCTAGCGGGGGTGGCTACGAGCAGTACTTC.

The V gene is TRBV6-5, the J gene TRBJ2-2; the D is unclear. Germline V gene lookup returns CDR1 MNHEY and CDR2 SVGAGI. CDR3 length equals 12 residues. V was cut by 4 bases and J by 5 bases, with 5 bases left in between. The CDR3 bases are TGTGCCAGCAGTTCAGATACCGGGGAGCTGTTTTTT. This gives the protein CASSSDTGELFF.

This clonotype was detected once. The V and J genes are TRBV12-3 or TRBV12-4 and TRBJ1-1, with a weak D call TRBD1 (5 bases). There are 12 residues in the CDR3. V was pared by 4 bases and J by 8 bases, with 11 bases between. Written as DNA, the CDR3 is TGTGCCAGCAGTTCTGGGACGGTCGAAGCTTTCTTT. Translation: CASSSGTVEAFF.

This clonotype was seen more than once but under ten times. The CDR3 region has the DNA TGTGCCAGCAGCGTAGTTCGGGGGACCAACACCGGGGAGCTGTTTTTT. Translation gives CASSVVRGTNTGELFF. This rearrangement joins TRBV9 to TRBJ2-2, with D tentatively TRBD2 (6 bases). V was pared by 0 bases and J by 2 bases, with 11 bases between. Germline V gene sequence: CDR1 SGDLS, CDR2 YYNGEE. The CDR3 length is 16 residues.

This clonotype was seen more than once but under ten times. This chain connects TRBV6-6 to TRBJ1-5, with TRBD1 as a possible D gene (5 bases). The V gene lost 5 bases and the J gene lost 5 bases, with 13 bases spanning the gap. The CDR3 loop spans 14 amino acids. CDR1 is MNHNY and CDR2 is SVGAGI in the germline V gene (reference sequence). The CDR3 loop reads CASSLLQVDQPQHF. CDR3 sequence (DNA): TGTGCCAGCAGTCTTCTACAGGTAGATCAGCCCCAGCATTTT.

The table lists this clonotype with a few counts. V usage is TRBV6-2 or TRBV6-3 and J usage is TRBJ2-2, with D perhaps matching TRBD2 (6 bases). V was clipped by 5 bases and J by 5 bases, with 12 bases between them. Germline-derived CDR1 and CDR2 are MNHEY and SVGEGT. The CDR3 spans 14 residues. CDR3 loop: CASSQGLRTGELFF. In DNA, the CDR3 is TGTGCCAGCAGTCAGGGACTGAGGACCGGGGAGCTGTTTTTT.

In regard to this clonotype: A much more abundant neighbour one base away suggests this may be a read error. V usage is TRBV7-2 and J usage is TRBJ1-2; the match to TRBD1 covers 10 bases. CDR1 and CDR2 from the germline V gene are SGHTA and FQGNSA. This CDR3 contains 17 residues. CDR3 DNA: TGTGCCAGCAGCTTAGGGGGACAGGGGAGAGCTAACTATGGCTACATCTTC. Translated, it gives CASSLGGQGRANYGYIF.

This clonotype was seen only a few times. V gene TRBV7-2 combines with J gene TRBJ2-6; no firm D call. Deletions cut 5 bases from V and 14 bases from J, with 7 bases between. Germline CDR1 is SGHTA and CDR2 is FQGNSA. The length of the CDR3 is 10 residues. CDR3 region: CASSRLILTF. CDR3 nucleotides: TGTGCCAGCAGCCGGTTAATCCTGACTTTC. Full variable domain (outside the CDR3, taken from reference TRBV7-2 and TRBJ2-6): GAGVSQSPSNKVTEKGKDVELRCDPISGHTALYWYRQSLGQGLEFLIYFQGNSAPDKSGLPSDRFSAERTGGSVSTLTIQRTQQEDSAVYLCASSRLILTFGAGSRLTVL.

This clonotype was seen a handful of times. Since a much larger clone is just one base distant, this may be a read error. This rearrangement joins TRBV5-1 to TRBJ2-3, with a possible D match to TRBD2 (6 bases). V was trimmed by 1 base and J by 4 bases, leaving 13 bases between them. The germline gives CDR1 SGHRS, CDR2 YFSETQ. The length of the CDR3 is 15 residues. This CDR3 reads CASSLWGPSADTQYF. The CDR3 coding sequence is TGCGCCAGCAGCTTGTGGGGCCCTAGCGCAGATACGCAGTATTTT.

This clonotype came up a few times. The chain couples TRBV7-2 to TRBJ2-4; 9 positions match TRBD1. Gene TRBJ2-7 matches the end of the DNA better, so the J call may be wrong. The CDR3 loop spans 15 amino acids. Per the germline V gene, CDR1 is SGHTA and CDR2 is FQGNSA. This CDR3 reads CASSFAETGGYEQYF. The CDR3 DNA reads as TGTGCCAGCAGCTTCGCCGAGACAGGGGGGTACGAGCAGTACTTC.

The chain uses TRBV5-1 and TRBJ2-5; TRBD1 matches 7 bases. Trimming at V came to 5 bases and at J to 1 base, leaving 11 bases not matched to a gene. CDR1 and CDR2 (germline): SGHRS, YFSETQ. This CDR3 comprises 16 residues. CDR3 protein: CASSKGQLKSQETQYF. In DNA, the CDR3 is TGCGCCAGCAGTAAGGGACAGCTGAAGAGCCAAGAGACCCAGTACTTC.

This clonotype was detected ten times or more. The chain joins TRBV10-3 to TRBJ2-3; TRBD2 matches at 7 bases. V trimming: 2 bases; J trimming: 3 bases; junction bases outside the gene matches: 11. The CDR3 contains 17 residues. Germline V gene data show CDR1 as ENHRY and CDR2 as SYGVKD. DNA for the CDR3: TGTGCCATCAGTGAGGGAACGGGGGGAGCTCCGACAGATACGCAGTATTTT. The encoded protein is CAISEGTGGAPTDTQYF.

Comments on this clonotype: A clone one base away is much larger, so this may be a read error. J is TRBJ2-3 and V is TRBV20-1; 8 nucleotides line up with TRBD2. With V trimmed by 7 bases and J by 3 bases, 9 bases remained unmatched. Germline V gene sequence: CDR1 DFQATT, CDR2 SNEGSKA (reference sequence). CDR3 length equals 14 residues. The CDR3 bases are TGCAGTGTTTATCTCGGGGGGGCAACAGATACGCAGTATTTT. Its protein is CSVYLGGATDTQYF.

The chain links TRBV7-2 to TRBJ1-4; 9 bases line up with TRBD1. The V segment lost 5 bases and the J segment 11 bases; nucleotides outside the gene matches: 9. Germline CDR1 reads SGHTA; CDR2 reads FQGNSA. This CDR3 has 14 amino acids. Here the CDR3 DNA reads TGTGCCAGCAGCCTGGGACAGGGAGGGACTAAACTGTTTTTT. Translated, it gives CASSLGQGGTKLFF.

Points on this clonotype: This likely comes from a read error, as the CDR3 has no conserved phenylalanine or tryptophan at its end. The rearrangement joins TRBV20-1 to TRBJ2-4; tentative D call: TRBD1 (5 bases). V shed 3 bases and J shed 0 bases, with 21 bases lying between them. This CDR3 is 18 amino acids long. Per germline, CDR1 DFQATT and CDR2 SNEGSKA (reference sequence). CDR3 amino acids: CSASSPTANRLAKNIQYP. The CDR3 DNA is TGCAGTGCTAGTTCTCCGACAGCCAACCGCCTAGCCAAAAACATTCAGTACCCC.

This clonotype was counted at least ten times. The chain is built from TRBV20-1 and TRBJ2-7; the D gene could be TRBD1 or TRBD2 (5 bases each). The V gene lost 6 bases and the J gene lost 6 bases, with 15 bases spanning the gap. This CDR3 contains 12 residues. CDR1 is DFQATT, CDR2 SNEGSKA, per germline (reference sequence). The CDR3 DNA sequence: TGCAGTGCGAGGGGCAGGGTAGGCGAGCAGTACTTC. Translating it yields CSARGRVGEQYF.

In this sample, this clonotype turned up many times. The CDR3 DNA reads as TGCAGTGCCCGAGGGAGGTCACTCCGGGAGTTCTTC. As protein: CSARGRSLREFF. The V gene is TRBV20-1, the J gene TRBJ2-1; TRBD2 is a possible D gene (6 bases). Germline CDR1 is DFQATT and CDR2 is SNEGSKA (reference sequence). With 6 bases removed from V and 14 bases from J, the gap between germline ends came to 20 bases. This CDR3 spans 12 amino acids.

The chain joins TRBV18 to TRBJ2-1; 10 nucleotides line up with TRBD1. The CDR3 runs to 16 residues. J was trimmed by 6 bases and V by 6 bases; bases with no gene match: 11. Per the germline V gene, CDR1 is KGHSH and CDR2 is LQKENI. The CDR3 sequence: CASSKKDRGRLNEQFF. The CDR3 DNA reads TGTGCCAGCTCTAAAAAAGACAGGGGGCGTCTCAATGAGCAGTTCTTC.

This clonotype was counted ten times or more. The chain links TRBV5-1 to TRBJ2-7; the D is unclear. This CDR3 contains 13 residues. Germline V CDR1 and CDR2: SGHRS, YFSETQ. Trimming took off 4 bases at V and 2 bases at J, with 10 bases between the two ends. This CDR3 is CASSPDGTYEQYF. The CDR3 DNA sequence: TGCGCCAGCAGCCCCGACGGTACCTACGAGCAGTACTTC.

The genes are TRBV12-3 or TRBV12-4 and TRBJ2-7; D is perhaps TRBD2 (5 bases). V lost 3 bases to trimming and J lost 3 bases, with 9 bases between them. The CDR3 sequence is 13 residues long. The CDR3 spells CASSLEAVYEQYF. The CDR3 DNA sequence: TGTGCCAGCAGTTTGGAGGCAGTCTACGAGCAGTACTTC.